The T cell receptor beta chain under discussion was sequenced for a study of CD8 T cells in Susac syndrome. The authors reverse transcribed roughly 0.5 to 1 ug RNA with random hexamers. Coverage of TCR beta CDR3 amplification by immunoSEQ multiplex PCR extended to 54 Vbeta and 13 Jbeta. TCRdb re-derived calls from the immunoSEQ multiplex PCR reads in MiXCR, one entry per CDR3 protein. Here the sample spans approximately 300,000 distinct CDR3 sequences, about nine tenths being singletons. The CDR3 is 14 amino acids. V dropped 5 bases and J dropped 5; count of bases not matched to a gene: 7. The germline gives CDR1 SGHNT, CDR2 YYREEE (reference sequence).

The chain is built from TRBV5-4 and TRBJ1-1; 9 bases agree with TRBD1. This sequence was found in a human donor with multiple sclerosis. The specimen was CD8+ T cells from PBMCs. The CDR3 bases are TGTGCCAGCAGTGGGGGACAGGGTGGGACTGAAGCTTTCTTT. It specifies CASSGGQGGTEAFF.